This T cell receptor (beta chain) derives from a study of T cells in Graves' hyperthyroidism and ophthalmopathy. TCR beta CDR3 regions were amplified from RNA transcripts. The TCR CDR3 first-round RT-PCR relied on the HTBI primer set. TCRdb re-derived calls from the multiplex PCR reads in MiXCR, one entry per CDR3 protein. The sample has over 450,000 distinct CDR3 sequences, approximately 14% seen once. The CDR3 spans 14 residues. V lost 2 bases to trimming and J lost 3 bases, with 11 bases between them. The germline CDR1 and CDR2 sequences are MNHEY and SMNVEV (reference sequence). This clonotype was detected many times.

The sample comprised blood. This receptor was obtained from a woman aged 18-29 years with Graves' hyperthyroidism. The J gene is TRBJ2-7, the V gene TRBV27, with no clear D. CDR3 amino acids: CASSLKADHYEQYV. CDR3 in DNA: TGTGCCAGCAGTTTAAAGGCAGACCACTACGAGCAGTACGTC.